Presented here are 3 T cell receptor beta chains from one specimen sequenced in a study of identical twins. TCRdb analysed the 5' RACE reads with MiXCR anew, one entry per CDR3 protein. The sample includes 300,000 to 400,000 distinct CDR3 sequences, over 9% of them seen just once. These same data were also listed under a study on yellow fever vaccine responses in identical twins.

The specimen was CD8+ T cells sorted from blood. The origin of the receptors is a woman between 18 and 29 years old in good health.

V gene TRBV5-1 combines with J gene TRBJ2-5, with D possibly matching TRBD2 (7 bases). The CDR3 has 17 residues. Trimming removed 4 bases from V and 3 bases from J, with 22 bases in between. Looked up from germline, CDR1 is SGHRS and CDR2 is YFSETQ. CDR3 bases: TGCGCCAGCAGCGAGGGCCCCCTGCGGGGGCGAGAAGAGACCCAGTACTTC. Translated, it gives CASSEGPLRGREETQYF.

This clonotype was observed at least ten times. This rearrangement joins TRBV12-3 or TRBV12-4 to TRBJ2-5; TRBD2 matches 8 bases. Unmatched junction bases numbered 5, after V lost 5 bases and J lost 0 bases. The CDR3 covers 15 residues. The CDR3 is CASSRTSLYQETQYF. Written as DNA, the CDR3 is TGTGCCAGCAGTAGGACTAGCCTGTACCAAGAGACCCAGTACTTC.

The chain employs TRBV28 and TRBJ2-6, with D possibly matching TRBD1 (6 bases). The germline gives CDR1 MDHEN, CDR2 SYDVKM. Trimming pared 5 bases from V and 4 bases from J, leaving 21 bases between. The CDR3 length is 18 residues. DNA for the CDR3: TGTGCCAGCAGTCCACCGGGACACCCTCCGTGGGGGGCCAACGTCCTGACTTTC. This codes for CASSPPGHPPWGANVLTF. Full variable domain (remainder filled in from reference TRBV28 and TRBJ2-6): DVKVTQSSRYLVKRTGEKVFLECVQDMDHENMFWYRQDPGLGLRLIYFSYDVKMKEKGDIPEGYSVSREKKERFSLILESASTNQTSMYLCASSPPGHPPWGANVLTFGAGSRLTVL.